The 10 T cell receptor beta chains below all came from one sample that was sequenced in a study of cytomegalovirus exposure and HLA in healthy donors. TCRdb's copy holds only in-frame clones and misses some; the assay was immunoSEQ multiplex PCR. The repertoire holds roughly 300,000 clones, with 75% to 90% as singletons. The sequenced sample consisted of PBMCs. Every receptor here comes from a woman aged 18-29 years in good health and CMV-seronegative.

The V gene is TRBV14, the J gene TRBJ2-7; 10 nucleotides agree with TRBD2. The germline V gene has CDR1 SGHDN and CDR2 FVKESK. The J segment lost 2 bases and the V segment lost 0 bases, leaving 7 bases of the junction unmatched. The CDR3 extends over 17 amino acids. The DNA of the CDR3 is TGTGCCAGCAGCCAAGATTATCTCGGACTAGCGGCCTACGAGCAGTACTTC. Protein: CASSQDYLGLAAYEQYF.

This clone was counted only a few times. The chain carries TRBV7-2 and TRBJ1-1, with D hard to call. CDR1 SGHTA and CDR2 FQGNSA come from the germline V gene. The CDR3 runs to 14 residues. V was trimmed by 1 base and J by 4 bases, leaving 10 bases between them. CDR3 residues: CASSLGGGTTEAFF. CDR3 coding DNA: TGTGCCAGCAGCTTAGGGGGAGGAACCACTGAAGCTTTCTTT.

The V call is TRBV9, the J call TRBJ2-3; 8 nucleotides line up with TRBD2. The CDR3 loop spans 14 amino acids. Germline V gene data show CDR1 as SGDLS and CDR2 as YYNGEE. With 3 bases clipped from V and 1 base from J, the junction kept 1 base outside the gene matches. The CDR3 coding sequence is TGTGCCAGCAGCGAGACTAGCGGCACAGATACGCAGTATTTT. Translated, it gives CASSETSGTDTQYF.

The rearrangement uses TRBV28 and TRBJ2-7; D might be TRBD2 (6 bases). The V end lost 2 bases, the J end lost 6 bases, and 14 bases lay between the germline ends. The CDR3 has 14 amino acids. The germline V gene has CDR1 MDHEN and CDR2 SYDVKM. The DNA for the CDR3 is TGTGCCAGCAGTTTAAAAGGAGGGAGTGGCGAGCAGTACTTC. It yields the protein CASSLKGGSGEQYF.

This chain connects TRBV7-2 to TRBJ2-1; 10 nucleotides line up with TRBD2. Germline CDR1 is SGHTA and CDR2 is FQGNSA. The CDR3 loop spans 16 amino acids. V shed 4 bases, J shed 6 bases, and the junction held 9 bases outside the gene matches. The CDR3 DNA reads TGTGCCAGCAGCTCCTTGGGTCTAGCGGGAGCCAATGAGCAGTTCTTC. Its protein is CASSSLGLAGANEQFF.

This rearrangement joins TRBV4-3 to TRBJ2-7, with 8 bases identical to TRBD2. This CDR3 has 18 amino acids. The V segment lost 0 bases and the J segment 3 bases; nucleotides outside the gene matches: 13. Looked up from germline, CDR1 is LGHNA and CDR2 is YSLEER. This CDR3 is CASSQDHYSGDFFYEQYF. The DNA of the CDR3 is TGCGCCAGCAGCCAAGACCATTATAGCGGGGACTTTTTCTACGAGCAGTACTTC.

This chain connects TRBV9 to TRBJ2-3; D unresolved. Germline lookup yields CDR1 SGDLS and CDR2 YYNGEE. Trimming left V 0 bases short and J 3 bases short, with 5 bases between. The CDR3 is 13 residues long. The CDR3 region has the DNA TGTGCCAGCAGCGTAGAGAGGACAGATACGCAGTATTTT. This codes for CASSVERTDTQYF.

This clone was picked up one time. This chain connects TRBV15 to TRBJ2-6; perhaps TRBD2 as D (5 bases). CDR3 length: 16 amino acids. Germline V gene sequence: CDR1 LNHNV, CDR2 YYDKDF (reference sequence). V was shortened by 1 base and J by 0 bases, with 7 bases between the two germline ends. This CDR3 reads CATSRVGVSGANVLTF. CDR3 bases: TGTGCCACCAGCAGAGTCGGGGTCTCTGGGGCCAACGTCCTGACTTTC. The full variable domain, completed using reference TRBV15 and TRBJ2-6, is DAMVIQNPRYQVTQFGKPVTLSCSQTLNHNVMYWYQQKSSQAPKLLFHYYDKDFNNEADTPDNFQSRRPNTSFCFLDIRSPGLGDTAMYLCATSRVGVSGANVLTFGAGSRLTVL.

V is TRBV2 and J is TRBJ2-3; 10 bases are shared with TRBD2. The germline V gene has CDR1 SNHLY and CDR2 FYNNEI. This CDR3 contains 14 residues. V shed 6 bases, J shed 3 bases, and the junction held 3 bases outside the gene matches. CDR3 in amino acids: CASRATSGTDTQYF. The DNA for the CDR3 is TGTGCCAGCAGGGCGACTAGCGGGACAGATACGCAGTATTTT.

This clone was seen once. The chain employs TRBV6-1 and TRBJ2-1, with TRBD2 identical over 8 bases. Trimming at V came to 2 bases and at J to 3 bases, leaving 6 bases not matched to a gene. Looked up from germline, CDR1 is MNHNS and CDR2 is SASEGT. The CDR3 has 16 amino acids. The CDR3 DNA reads TGTGCCAGCAGTGAATCCGGGACTAGAGACTACAATGAGCAGTTCTTC. Translating gives CASSESGTRDYNEQFF.